This section outlines one T cell receptor beta chain sequence together with its context. Its antigen is not known. Libraries were prepared by immunoSEQ multiplex PCR; TCRdb keeps only in-frame clonotypes and omits some of them. The table lists 6,000 to 8,000 clones, about 89% of them singletons. The source of the sample is a study of chemoradiotherapy in HPV16-positive cancers. The wider study: Candidate HPV-specific clones and shared TCR motifs came from two HPV16-positive patients.

Points from the study as a whole: The functional HPV-specific definition rests on just two HPV16-positive patients. For HPV16-positive patients, expanding HPV-responsive T cells associated with longer recurrence-free survival. Candidate HPV-specific clones and E7-related TCR motifs grew in tumor during treatment.

With 1 base clipped from V and 2 bases from J, the junction kept 7 bases outside the gene matches. Germline V lookup: CDR1 SGHRS, CDR2 YFSETQ. The CDR3 runs 16 residues. This chain connects TRBV5-1 to TRBJ2-5; 8 positions match TRBD1. The sample was collected from a patient who underwent chemoradiotherapy. This receptor was identified in a human donor with HPV-associated anogenital cancer. The CDR3, as DNA: TGCGCCAGCAGCTTGCAGGCAGGGGGCGGGCAAGAGACCCAGTACTTC. This encodes CASSLQAGGGQETQYF.